This TCR beta chain came from a study of CXCR3-negative and CXCR3-positive naive CD8 T cells. In the study overall: Summed over all libraries, TRB reads came to about 140 million, with about 1.5 +/- 0.3 million per library.

Comment on this clonotype: The antigen is unknown.

Findings of the study overall: Both naive subsets showed comparably high diversity, and memory CD8+ cells showed much lower diversity. Both naive subsets carried similar amounts of surface CD5, so TCR strength was inferred from TRB CDR3 properties.

In germline, CDR1 is MNHEY, CDR2 SVGEGT. The CDR3 is made up of 15 amino acids. Through 5' RACE with UMI labels, the TRB cDNA libraries were prepared. TCRdb re-called the 5' RACE reads; every CDR3 protein appears as one record, without DNA. The repertoire shows about 43,000 distinct CDR3 sequences; the top ten hold around 15%. The sample consisted of memory CD8+ T cells from blood. The sequence derives from a human donor in good health. Some clones in this sample may be carry-over from other donors' samples. V and J are TRBV6-2 or TRBV6-3 and TRBJ2-7. CDR3 sequence: CASQPPGVVSYEQYF.